Shown below are 8 T cell receptor beta chains from a single sample sequenced in a study of T-cell reconstitution after alpha-beta-depleted transplantation in children. TCRbeta library construction was performed incorporating unique molecular identifiers. Using its own MiXCR run on the PCR reads, TCRdb lists one record per CDR3 protein. Here the sample spans more than 75,000 distinct CDR3 sequences, more than 20% being singletons. Sample: PBMCs, taken before TCRalphabeta/CD19-depleted stem cell transplant. The receptors come from a boy between 2 and 10 years old with acute lymphoblastic leukemia, due to receive a stem cell transplant.

This clonotype was detected only a few times. The chain employs TRBV12-3 or TRBV12-4 and TRBJ1-1, with 7 positions matching TRBD1. Losses at the gene ends were 6 bases for V and 11 bases for J; bases not matched to a gene: 9. The CDR3 sequence is 12 residues long. The CDR3 DNA reads as TGTGCCAGCAGCTGGGACAGAAGTGGGGCTTTCTTT. Its translation: CASSWDRSGAFF.

This clonotype was observed a few times. This chain links TRBV5-1 with TRBJ2-7; either TRBD1 or TRBD2 may supply D (5 bases each). The V gene's germline CDR1 is SGHRS and CDR2 YFSETQ. The CDR3 spans 10 residues. V dropped 0 bases and J dropped 11 bases, with 6 bases sitting between them. The CDR3 protein is CASSLVGEYF. The CDR3 nucleotides are TGCGCCAGCAGCTTGGTGGGGGAGTACTTC.

The CDR3 DNA sequence: TGTGCCAGCGCGGAGACTAGCTCCTACGAGCAGTACTTC. Protein: CASAETSSYEQYF. This rearrangement joins TRBV28 to TRBJ2-7, with D perhaps TRBD2 (6 bases). In germline, CDR1 is MDHEN, CDR2 SYDVKM. Trimming removed 8 bases at V and 0 bases at J, with 11 bases between. The CDR3 length is 13 residues.

This clonotype came up a few times. The chain links TRBV28 to TRBJ1-1; D uncertain. The CDR3 length is 12 residues. V lost 11 bases and J 1 base, leaving 11 bases between the germline ends. Germline-derived CDR1 and CDR2 are MDHEN and SYDVKM. In DNA, the CDR3 is TGTGCCGCCAAGGTGGGGAACACTGAAGCTTTCTTT. Encoded protein: CAAKVGNTEAFF.

V is TRBV12-3 or TRBV12-4 and J is TRBJ2-6; D remains ambiguous. V was pared by 1 base and J by 0 bases, with 4 bases between. The CDR3 totals 15 residues. This CDR3 reads CASSLGSSGANVLTF. The CDR3 region has the DNA TGTGCCAGCAGTTTAGGCAGCTCTGGGGCCAACGTCCTGACTTTC.

This clonotype was seen only a few times. V and J are TRBV27 and TRBJ2-7, with TRBD1 identical over 7 bases. V dropped 1 base and J dropped 6; count of bases not matched to a gene: 12. Germline CDR1 reads MNHEY; CDR2 reads SMNVEV (reference sequence). CDR3 length equals 16 residues. The CDR3 here is CASSLFPHLTGVEQYF. The CDR3 coding sequence is TGTGCCAGCAGTTTATTCCCGCACCTAACAGGGGTCGAGCAGTACTTC.

This clonotype was counted only a few times. The genes are TRBV20-1 and TRBJ2-6; 10 bases are a match to TRBD2. V was clipped by 5 bases and J by 1 base; unmatched bases: 11. This CDR3 has 18 amino acids. Germline assignment: CDR1 DFQATT and CDR2 SNEGSKA (reference sequence). The CDR3: CSAPQTSGFHSGANVLTF. As DNA, the CDR3 is TGCAGTGCTCCCCAGACTAGCGGGTTTCATTCTGGGGCCAACGTCCTGACTTTC.

V gene TRBV27 combines with J gene TRBJ2-4; no clear D. V was cut by 6 bases and J by 10 bases, with 13 bases left in between. Germline V lookup: CDR1 MNHEY, CDR2 SMNVEV (reference sequence). The CDR3 has 12 amino acids. This CDR3 is CASSLTGGIQYF. CDR3 bases: TGTGCCAGCAGCCTAACGGGCGGTATTCAGTACTTC.